This T cell receptor beta chain was identified during a study of neurological immune-mediated disorders. This clonotype was detected many times. The cDNA was synthesized by means of template-switch 5'RACE, which was carried out with 10-nucleotide random UMIs. TCRdb fed the 5' RACE reads into MiXCR, producing one record per CDR3 protein. The sample holds tens of thousands of distinct CDR3 sequences, around 3% seen once. CDR1 and CDR2 from the germline V gene are SEHNR and FQNEAQ (reference sequence). The CDR3 consists of 13 residues. Trimming cost V 5 bases and J 5 bases, with 9 bases left between them. Unsorted libraries were generated from 2 million PBMCs. These cells had been stored in RNAlater at -80 C.

The origin of this receptor is a man in his forties with multiple sclerosis. J is TRBJ2-2 and V is TRBV7-9; D gene uncertain. The sequencing sample was made of PBMCs. The CDR3 here is CASSRLTTGELFF. In DNA form, the CDR3 reads TGTGCCAGCAGCCGACTGACTACCGGGGAGCTGTTTTTT.